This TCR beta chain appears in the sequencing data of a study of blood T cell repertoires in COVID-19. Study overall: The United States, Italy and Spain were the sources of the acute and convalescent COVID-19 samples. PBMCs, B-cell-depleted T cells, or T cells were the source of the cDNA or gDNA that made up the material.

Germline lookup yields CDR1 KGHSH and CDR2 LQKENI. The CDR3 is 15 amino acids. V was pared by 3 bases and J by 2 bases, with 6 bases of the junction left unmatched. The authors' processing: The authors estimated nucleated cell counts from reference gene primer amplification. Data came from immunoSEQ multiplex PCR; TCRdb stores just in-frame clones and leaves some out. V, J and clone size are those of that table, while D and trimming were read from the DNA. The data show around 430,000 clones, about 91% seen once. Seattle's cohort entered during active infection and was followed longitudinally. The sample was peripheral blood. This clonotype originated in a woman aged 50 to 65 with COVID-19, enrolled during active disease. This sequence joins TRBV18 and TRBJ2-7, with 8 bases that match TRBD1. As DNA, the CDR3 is TGTGCCAGCTCACCGGACAGGGCCACTCCCTACGAGCAGTACTTC. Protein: CASSPDRATPYEQYF.